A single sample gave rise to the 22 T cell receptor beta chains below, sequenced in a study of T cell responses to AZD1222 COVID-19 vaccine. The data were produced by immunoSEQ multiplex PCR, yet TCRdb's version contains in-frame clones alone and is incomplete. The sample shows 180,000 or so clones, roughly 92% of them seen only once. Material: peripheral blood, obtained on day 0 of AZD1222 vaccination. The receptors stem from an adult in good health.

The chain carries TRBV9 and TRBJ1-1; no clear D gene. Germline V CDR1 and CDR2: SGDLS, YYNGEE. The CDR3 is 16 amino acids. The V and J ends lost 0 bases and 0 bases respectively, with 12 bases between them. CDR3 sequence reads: CASSVAPVGMNTEAFF. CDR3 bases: TGTGCCAGCAGCGTAGCCCCTGTGGGGATGAACACTGAAGCTTTCTTT.

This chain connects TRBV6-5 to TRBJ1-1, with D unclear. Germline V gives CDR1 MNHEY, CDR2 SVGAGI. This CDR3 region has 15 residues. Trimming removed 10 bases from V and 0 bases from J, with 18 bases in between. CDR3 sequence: CATIVRYRVNTEAFF. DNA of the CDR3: TGTGCCACTATTGTAAGGTATCGGGTGAACACTGAAGCTTTCTTT.

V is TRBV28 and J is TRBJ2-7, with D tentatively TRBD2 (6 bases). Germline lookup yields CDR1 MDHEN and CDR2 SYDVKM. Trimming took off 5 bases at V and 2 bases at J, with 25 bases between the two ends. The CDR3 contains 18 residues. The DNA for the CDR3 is TGTGCCAGCAGTGAGACCCCAGGGAGCGGCGGGATCACCTACGAGCAGTACTTC. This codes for CASSETPGSGGITYEQYF.

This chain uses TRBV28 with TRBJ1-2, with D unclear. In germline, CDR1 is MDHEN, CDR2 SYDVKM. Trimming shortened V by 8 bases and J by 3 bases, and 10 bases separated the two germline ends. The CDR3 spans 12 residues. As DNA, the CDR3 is TGTGCCAGCGGCAGGTCCTACTATGGCTACACCTTC. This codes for CASGRSYYGYTF.

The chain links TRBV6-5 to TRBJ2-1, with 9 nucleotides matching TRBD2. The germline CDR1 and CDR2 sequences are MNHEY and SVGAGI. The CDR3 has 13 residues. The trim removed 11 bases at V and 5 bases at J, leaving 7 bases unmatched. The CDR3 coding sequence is TGTGCCCTCATAGCGGGAGAACACAATGAGCAGTTCTTC. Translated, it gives CALIAGEHNEQFF.

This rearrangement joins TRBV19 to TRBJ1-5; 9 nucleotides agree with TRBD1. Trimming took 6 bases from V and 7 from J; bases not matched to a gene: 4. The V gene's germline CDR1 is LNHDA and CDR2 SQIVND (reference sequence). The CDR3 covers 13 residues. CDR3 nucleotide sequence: TGTGCCAGTAGGGACAGGGGAAGACAGCCCCAGCATTTT. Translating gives CASRDRGRQPQHF.

The CDR3 DNA reads TGTGCCAGCAGCCAATGGGACGACTCTGGAAACACCATATATTTT. Translation: CASSQWDDSGNTIYF. The chain is built from TRBV3-1 (or the pseudogene TRBV3-2) and TRBJ1-3; the D gene is possibly TRBD1 (5 bases). The length of the CDR3 is 15 residues. In germline, CDR1 is LGHDT, CDR2 YNNKEL (reference sequence). Trimming cost V 2 bases and J 0 bases, with 8 bases left between them.

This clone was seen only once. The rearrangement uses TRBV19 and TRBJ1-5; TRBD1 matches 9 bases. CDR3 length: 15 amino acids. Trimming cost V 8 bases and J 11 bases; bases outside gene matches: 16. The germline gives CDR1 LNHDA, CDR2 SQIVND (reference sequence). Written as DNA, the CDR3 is TGTGCCAGTGACCCGGCGGGACAGGGACCTAGGACCCAGCATTTT. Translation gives CASDPAGQGPRTQHF.

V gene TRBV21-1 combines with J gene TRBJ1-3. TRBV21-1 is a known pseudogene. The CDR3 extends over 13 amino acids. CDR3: CASRGYSGNTIYF. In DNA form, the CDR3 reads TGTGCCAGCCGTGGATACTCTGGAAACACCATATATTTT.

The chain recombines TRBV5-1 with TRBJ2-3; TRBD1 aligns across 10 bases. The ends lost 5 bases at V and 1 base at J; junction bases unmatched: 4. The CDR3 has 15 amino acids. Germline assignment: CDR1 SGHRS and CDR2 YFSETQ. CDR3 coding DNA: TGCGCCAGCAGACCCGACAGGGGGCGCACAGATACGCAGTATTTT. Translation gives CASRPDRGRTDTQYF.

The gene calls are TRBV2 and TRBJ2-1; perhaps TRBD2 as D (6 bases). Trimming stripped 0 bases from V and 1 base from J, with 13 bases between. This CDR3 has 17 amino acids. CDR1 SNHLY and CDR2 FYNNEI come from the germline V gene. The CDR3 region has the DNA TGTGCCAGCAGTGAAGCGCTAGCGAGTAGGTCCTACAATGAGCAGTTCTTC. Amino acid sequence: CASSEALASRSYNEQFF.

In DNA, the CDR3 is TGTGCCACCAGCCTGGATGGGTATGGCTACACCTTC. Amino acid sequence: CATSLDGYGYTF. The chain carries TRBV24-1 and TRBJ1-2, with D unclear. This CDR3 spans 12 amino acids. V lost 7 bases to trimming and J lost 5 bases, with 10 bases between them. Germline V gene lookup returns CDR1 KGHDR and CDR2 SFDVKD.

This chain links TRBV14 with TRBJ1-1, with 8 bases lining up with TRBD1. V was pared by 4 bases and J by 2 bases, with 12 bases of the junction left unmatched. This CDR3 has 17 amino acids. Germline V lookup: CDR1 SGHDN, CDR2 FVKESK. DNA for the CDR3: TGTGCCAGCAGCCCCTGGACAGGGAAGGGAGAAAACACTGAAGCTTTCTTT. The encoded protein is CASSPWTGKGENTEAFF.

Here the CDR3 DNA reads TGTGCCAGCAGTTTTGGGACAGGGGGCTCGTACGAGCAGTACTTC. This encodes CASSFGTGGSYEQYF. This chain uses TRBV27 with TRBJ2-7; 12 bases line up with TRBD1. The V and J ends lost 3 bases and 4 bases, in that order; junction bases with no gene match: 4. CDR1 and CDR2 from the germline V gene are MNHEY and SMNVEV (reference sequence). The CDR3 covers 15 residues.

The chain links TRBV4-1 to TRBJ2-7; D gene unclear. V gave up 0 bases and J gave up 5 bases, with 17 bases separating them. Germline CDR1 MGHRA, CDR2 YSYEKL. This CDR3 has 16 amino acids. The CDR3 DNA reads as TGCGCCAGCAGCCAAGATAAGGGCAGGATGCAGAACGAGCAGTACTTC. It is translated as CASSQDKGRMQNEQYF.

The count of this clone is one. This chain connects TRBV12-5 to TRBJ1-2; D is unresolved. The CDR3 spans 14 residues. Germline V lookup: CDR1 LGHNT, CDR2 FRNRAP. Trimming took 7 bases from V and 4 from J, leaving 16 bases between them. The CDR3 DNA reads TGTGCTAGTGCCCGGGCCCCTCTGGCCTATGGCTACACCTTC. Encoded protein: CASARAPLAYGYTF. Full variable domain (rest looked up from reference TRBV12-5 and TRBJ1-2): DARVTQTPRHKVTEMGQEVTMRCQPILGHNTVFWYRQTMMQGLELLAYFRNRAPLDDSGMPKDRFSAEMPDATLATLKIQPSEPRDSAVYFCASARAPLAYGYTFGSGTRLTVV.

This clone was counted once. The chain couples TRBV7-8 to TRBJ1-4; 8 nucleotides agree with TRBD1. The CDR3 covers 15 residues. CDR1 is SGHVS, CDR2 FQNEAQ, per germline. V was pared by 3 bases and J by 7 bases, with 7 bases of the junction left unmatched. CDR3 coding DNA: TGTGCCAGCAGCTTCCTCAGGGGGCAGGGTGAAAAACTGTTTTTT. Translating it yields CASSFLRGQGEKLFF.

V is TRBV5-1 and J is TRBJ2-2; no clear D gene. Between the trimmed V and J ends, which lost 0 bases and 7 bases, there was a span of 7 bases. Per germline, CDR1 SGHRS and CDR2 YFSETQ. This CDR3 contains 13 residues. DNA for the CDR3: TGCGCCAGCAGCTTGGCCGAAGACGGGGAGCTGTTTTTT. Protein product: CASSLAEDGELFF.

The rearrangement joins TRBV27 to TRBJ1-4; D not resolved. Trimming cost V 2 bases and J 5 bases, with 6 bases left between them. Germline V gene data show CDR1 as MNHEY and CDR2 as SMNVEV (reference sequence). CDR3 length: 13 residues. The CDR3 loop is CASSLLGNEKLFF. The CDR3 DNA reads TGTGCCAGCAGTTTACTGGGAAATGAAAAACTGTTTTTT.

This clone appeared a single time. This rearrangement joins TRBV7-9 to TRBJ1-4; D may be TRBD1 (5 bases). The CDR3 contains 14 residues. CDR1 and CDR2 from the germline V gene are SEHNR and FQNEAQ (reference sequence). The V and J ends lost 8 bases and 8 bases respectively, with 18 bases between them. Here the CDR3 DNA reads TGTGCCAGCTCGCCTGGGGGTCGGGGGGAAAAACTGTTTTTT. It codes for CASSPGGRGEKLFF.

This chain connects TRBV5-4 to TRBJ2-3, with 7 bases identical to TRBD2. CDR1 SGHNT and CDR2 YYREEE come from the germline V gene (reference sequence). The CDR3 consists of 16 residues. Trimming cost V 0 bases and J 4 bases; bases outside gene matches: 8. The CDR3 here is CASSLALREPSDTQYF. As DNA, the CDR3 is TGTGCCAGCAGCTTGGCACTGCGGGAGCCCTCAGATACGCAGTATTTT. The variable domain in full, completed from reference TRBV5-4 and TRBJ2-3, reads ETGVTQSPTHLIKTRGQQVTLRCSSQSGHNTVSWYQQALGQGPQFIFQYYREEENGRGNFPPRFSGLQFPNYSSELNVNALELDDSALYLCASSLALREPSDTQYFGPGTRLTVL.

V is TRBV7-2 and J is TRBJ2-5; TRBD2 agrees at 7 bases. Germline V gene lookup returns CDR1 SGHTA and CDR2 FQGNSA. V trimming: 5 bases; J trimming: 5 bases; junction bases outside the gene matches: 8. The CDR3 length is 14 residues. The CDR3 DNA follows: TGTGCCAGCAGCCAAAGTGGCGGGGGTGAGACCCAGTACTTC. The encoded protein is CASSQSGGGETQYF.